This TCR beta chain was sequenced in a study of blood T cells in healthy people across ages. General observations from the study: Long-lived donors had more naive CD4+ cells and higher diversity than aged donors. A strong correlation between TCR beta diversity and naive T cell percentage was seen. The diversity estimates, figures obtained from one million T cells, were considered underestimates.

Germline CDR1 SEHNR, CDR2 FQNEAQ (reference sequence). Trimming pared 6 bases from V and 5 bases from J, leaving 22 bases between. This CDR3 has 16 residues. Alongside a J-beta primer mix, a sample-barcoded 5' primer served in a second PCR lasting roughly 6 to 12 cycles. Each CDR3 protein is one row after TCRdb ran MiXCR on the 5' RACE reads. The sample includes some 1,800,000 distinct CDR3 sequences, 39% of them seen just once. This clonotype was picked up a small number of times. As yet, its antigen is unknown. Material for sequencing was blood. The clonotype comes from a human donor in good health. The rearrangement links TRBV7-9 to TRBJ1-1; D might be TRBD1 (6 bases). The CDR3 reads CASRPSGARKKTEAFF. CDR3 nucleotides: TGTGCCAGCAGGCCGTCGGGGGCGCGAAAGAAAACTGAAGCTTTCTTT. The variable domain in full, completed from reference TRBV7-9 and TRBJ1-1, reads DTGVSQNPRHKITKRGQNVTFRCDPISEHNRLYWYRQTLGQGPEFLTYFQNEAQLEKSRLLSDRFSAERPKGSFSTLEIQRTEQGDSAMYLCASRPSGARKKTEAFFGQGTRLTVV.